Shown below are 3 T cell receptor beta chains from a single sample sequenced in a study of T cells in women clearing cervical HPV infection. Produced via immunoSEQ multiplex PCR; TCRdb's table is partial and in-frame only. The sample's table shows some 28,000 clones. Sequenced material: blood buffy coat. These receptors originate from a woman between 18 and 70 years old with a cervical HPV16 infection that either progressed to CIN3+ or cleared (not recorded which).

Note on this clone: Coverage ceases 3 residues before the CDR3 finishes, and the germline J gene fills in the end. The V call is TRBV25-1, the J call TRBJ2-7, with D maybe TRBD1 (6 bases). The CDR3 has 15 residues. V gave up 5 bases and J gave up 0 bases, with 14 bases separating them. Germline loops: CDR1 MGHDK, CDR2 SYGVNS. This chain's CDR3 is CASSMDSQSSYEQYF. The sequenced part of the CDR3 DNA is TGTGCCAGCAGTATGGACAGCCAGAGCTCCTACGAG.

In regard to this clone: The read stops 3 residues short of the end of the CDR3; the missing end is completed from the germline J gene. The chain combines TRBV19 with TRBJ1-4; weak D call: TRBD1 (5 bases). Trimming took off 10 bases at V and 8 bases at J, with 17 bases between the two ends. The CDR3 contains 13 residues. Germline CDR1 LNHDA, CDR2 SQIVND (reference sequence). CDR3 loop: CATSDIGWEKLFF. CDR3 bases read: TGTGCCACCTCGGACATTGGGTGGGAAAAA. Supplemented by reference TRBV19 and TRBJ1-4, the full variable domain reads DGGITQSPKYLFRKEGQNVTLSCEQNLNHDAMYWYRQDPGQGLRLIYYSQIVNDFQKGDIAEGYSVSREKKESFPLTVTSAQKNPTAFYLCATSDIGWEKLFFGSGTQLSVL.

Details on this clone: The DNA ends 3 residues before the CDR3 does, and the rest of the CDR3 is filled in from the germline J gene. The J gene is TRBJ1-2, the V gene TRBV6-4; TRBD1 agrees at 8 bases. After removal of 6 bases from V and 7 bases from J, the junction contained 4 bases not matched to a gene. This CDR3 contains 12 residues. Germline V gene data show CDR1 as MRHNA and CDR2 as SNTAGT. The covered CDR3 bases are TGTGCCAGCAGATGGGACAGGCGTGGC. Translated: CASRWDRRG. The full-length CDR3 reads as CASRWDRRGYTF.